Listed below are T cell receptor beta chains from one sample, sequenced in a study of blood T cell repertoires in COVID-19. Using immunoSEQ multiplex PCR, the repertoire was profiled, and TCRdb retains in-frame clones only, with some absent. This table has under 300,000 clones, more than 80% appearing once. The sequenced sample consisted of peripheral blood. All receptors derive from a woman in her twenties or thirties with active or convalescent COVID-19. The CDR3 runs from the conserved cysteine through the conserved F or W. A D gene is named only where the DNA matches it firmly. Some rows have no size entry. The others give once, few or many, or a class for an expanded clone.

>TRBJ1-6|NA|TRBD1|TRBV2
TGTGCCAGCAGTCCCCTACTAACTTCCACAGGGGGGGATTCACCCCTCCACTTT
CASSPLLTSTGGDSPLHF
>TRBJ1-5|NA|NA|TRBV20-1
TGCAGTGCTAGTTCGGGATACAATCAGCCCCAGCATTTT
CSASSGYNQPQHF
>TRBJ1-5|NA|TRBD1|TRBV2
TGTGCCAGCTCGGACAGGGTGGGTAATCAGCCCCAGCATTTT
CASSDRVGNQPQHF
>TRBJ2-1|NA|TRBD2|TRBV5-1
TGCGCCAGCAGCTCGCCGGGGACTAGCGCGAACAATGAGCAGTTCTTC
CASSSPGTSANNEQFF
>TRBJ2-2|few|TRBD1|TRBV19
TGTGCCAGTAGTATCCCAGGGGGTTTCACCGGGGAGCTGTTTTTT
CASSIPGGFTGELFF
>TRBJ1-4|NA|NA|TRBV20-1
TGCAGTGCTAGTCAGGGCCAAAATGAAAAACTGTTTTTT
CSASQGQNEKLFF
>TRBJ1-2|few|NA|TRBV5-4
TGTGCCAGCAGCTCTGAAACAAACGACTATGGCTACACCTTC
CASSSETNDYGYTF
>TRBJ2-3|NA|NA|TRBV19
TGTGCCAGTACCAAAAGGGACACTTCCACAGATACGCAGTATTTT
CASTKRDTSTDTQYF
>TRBJ1-2|NA|NA|TRBV10-1
TGCGCCAGCAGTGAAGCGGAGGGGTATGGCTACACCTTC
CASSEAEGYGYTF
>TRBJ1-2|NA|NA|TRBV28
TGTGCCAGCAGTTTAGCAGGGGAACACGGCTATGGCTACACCTTC
CASSLAGEHGYGYTF
>TRBJ2-1|NA|NA|TRBV28
TGTGCCAGCAGCCGGGGGACAGTTACCAATGAGCAGTTCTTC
CASSRGTVTNEQFF
>TRBJ2-7|NA|NA|TRBV9
TGTGCCAGCAGCCCCGTATCCGGGACATCTGACGAGCAGTACTTC
CASSPVSGTSDEQYF
>TRBJ2-1|NA|NA|TRBV13
TGTGCCAGCAGCTTAGGCCTCGGGAATGAGCAGTTCTTC
CASSLGLGNEQFF
>TRBJ2-4|NA|NA|TRBV6-1
TGTGCCAGCAGTGAAGCCTCTGGTGGGACTCTTCTGGACATTCAGTACTTC
CASSEASGGTLLDIQYF
>TRBJ2-1|NA|NA|TRBV21-1
TGTGCCAGCAGCAAAGCTCGGGTAGCGGGGGGCCAACCTTACAATGAGCAGTTCTTC
CASSKARVAGGQPYNEQFF
>TRBJ2-1|NA|TRBD2|TRBV5-8
TGTGCCAGCAGCTTGGCGACTAGCGGGGGGGCCAATGAGCAGTTCTTC
CASSLATSGGANEQFF
>TRBJ2-7|NA|TRBD2|TRBV6-5
TGTGCCAGCAGCCTAGCGGGGGGGCCGTCTCGCGAGCAGTACTTC
CASSLAGGPSREQYF
>TRBJ1-1|NA|NA|TRBV19
TGTGCCAGTAGTATGTCGGTCAACACTGAAGCTTTCTTT
CASSMSVNTEAFF
>TRBJ1-6|few|TRBD1|TRBV19
TGTGCCAGTAGTGAGGACAGGGATCAGAATTCACCCCTCCACTTT
CASSEDRDQNSPLHF
>TRBJ1-5|NA|TRBD1|TRBV6-5
TGTGCCAGCAGTTCGACAGGGATCGGTAGCAATCAGCCCCAGCATTTT
CASSSTGIGSNQPQHF
>TRBJ1-6|NA|NA|TRBV27
TGTGCCAGCAGAACCAAAGCCCAGGGTACAGGGTCTTATAATTCACCCCTCCACTTT
CASRTKAQGTGSYNSPLHF
>TRBJ1-2|NA|NA|TRBV7-3
TGTGCCAGCAGCTTAAATAGGCAGGCCTATGGCTACACCTTC
CASSLNRQAYGYTF
>TRBJ1-1|few|NA|TRBV7-2
TGTGCCAGCAGCTTGAATCAGGCTTCCACTGAAGCTTTCTTT
CASSLNQASTEAFF
>TRBJ1-2|NA|NA|TRBV6-4
TGTGCCAGCAGTGACGGGGGGTACTATGGCTACACCTTC
CASSDGGYYGYTF
>TRBJ2-3|NA|NA|TRBV30
TGTGCTTCCGGTTCCACAGATACGCAGTATTTT
CASGSTDTQYF
>TRBJ1-2|NA|TRBD1|TRBV7-2
TGTGCCAGCAGCTTTGGACAGGGCCATGGCTACACCTTC
CASSFGQGHGYTF
>TRBJ2-1|once|NA|TRBV5-5
TGTGCCAGCAGCTCGACAGGTAACTACAATGAGCAGTTCTTC
CASSSTGNYNEQFF
>TRBJ2-5|NA|TRBD1|TRBV9
TGTGCCAGCTCTAATAGGGGGCAGGGACAAGAGACCCAGTACTTC
CASSNRGQGQETQYF
>TRBJ2-7|NA|TRBD2|TRBV7-2
TGTGCCAGCAGCCAGACGGGACTAGCCAGTCTCTACGAGCAGTACTTC
CASSQTGLASLYEQYF
>TRBJ2-4|NA|TRBD1|TRBV6-2/TRBV6-3
TGTGCCAGCAGTTTTCACAGGGGGCAAAACATTCAGTACTTC
CASSFHRGQNIQYF
>TRBJ2-3|NA|TRBD2|TRBV9
TGTGCCAGCAGCGTATCTAGCGGGCACACAGATACGCAGTATTTT
CASSVSSGHTDTQYF
>TRBJ2-3|NA|NA|TRBV4-3
TGCGCCAGCTCCTCGGGGGGCCGCACAGATACGCAGTATTTT
CASSSGGRTDTQYF
>TRBJ1-1|NA|NA|TRBV30
TGTGCCTGGGCCCTCACAGGGAACACTGAAGCTTTCTTT
CAWALTGNTEAFF
>TRBJ1-2|NA|NA|TRBV4-1
TGCGCCAGCAGCCAAGATGAGCCGGACAGCACTAACTATGGCTACACCTTC
CASSQDEPDSTNYGYTF
>TRBJ2-7|NA|NA|TRBV5-1
TGCGCCAGCAGCCCCGTTGGCGGGCCCTCCTACGAGCAGTACTTC
CASSPVGGPSYEQYF
>TRBJ2-5|NA|TRBD2|TRBV5-1
TGCGCCAGCAGTTTTTCCCCGGGGGGACAAGAGACCCAGTACTTC
CASSFSPGGQETQYF
>TRBJ2-1|NA|TRBD2|TRBV7-3
TGTGCCAGCAGCCCAGCCGGGACTAGCGGGGGCGCACACTACAATGAGCAGTTCTTC
CASSPAGTSGGAHYNEQFF
>TRBJ1-6|NA|NA|TRBV6-1
TGTGCCAGCAGTGAACAGGGGACGGATAATTCACCCCTCCACTTT
CASSEQGTDNSPLHF
>TRBJ2-1|NA|TRBD2|TRBV23-1
TGCGCCAGCAGTCGGATGGATAGACTAGCGGGGCGGAAAATTCCTCACTCCTACAATGAGCAGTTCTTC
CASSRMDRLAGRKIPHSYNEQFF
>TRBJ2-7|NA|NA|TRBV4-3
TGCGCCAGCAGCCAAGATCAAGGGGCGCGTTACGAGCAGTACTTC
CASSQDQGARYEQYF
>TRBJ2-3|few|TRBD2|TRBV6-2/TRBV6-3
TGTGCCAGCAGTTGGGGACTAGCGGCTACTCACACAGATACGCAGTATTTT
CASSWGLAATHTDTQYF
>TRBJ1-2|NA|NA|TRBV5-4
TGTGCCAGCAGCTCGGCCCATCAGTCGGGAAACTATGGCTACACCTTC
CASSSAHQSGNYGYTF
>TRBJ2-2|NA|NA|TRBV21-1
TGTGCCAGCAGCGCCCAGCGGGACAGGGGAAACACCGGGGAGCTGTTTTTT
CASSAQRDRGNTGELFF
>TRBJ2-5|NA|TRBD1|TRBV7-9
TGTGCCAGCAGCTTAGAGACAGGGAACCAAGAGACCCAGTACTTC
CASSLETGNQETQYF
>TRBJ1-5|once|NA|TRBV7-2
TGTGCCAGCAGCTTAGGCCACATGCAGGGCCTACAGCCCCAGCATTTT
CASSLGHMQGLQPQHF
>TRBJ2-1|NA|NA|TRBV30
TGTGCCTGGAGACCGGGAGCCTACAATGAGCAGTTCTTC
CAWRPGAYNEQFF
>TRBJ2-7|NA|NA|TRBV27
TGTGCCGTCAAACCGTCGGGACAAAGAGCCTACGAGCAGTACTTC
CAVKPSGQRAYEQYF
>TRBJ1-1|few|TRBD1|TRBV5-1
TGCGCCAGCAGCTTGGGGACAGGGGGCCCTGAAGCTTTCTTT
CASSLGTGGPEAFF
>TRBJ2-7|NA|TRBD1|TRBV5-5
TGTGCCAGCAGCCGCCCGGGACAGGGGTCCTACGAGCAGTACTTC
CASSRPGQGSYEQYF
>TRBJ1-2|NA|NA|TRBV28
TGTGCCAGCAGTGGTCAGGGCTATGGCTACACCTTC
CASSGQGYGYTF
>TRBJ2-7|NA|NA|TRBV3-1/TRBV3-2
TGTGCCAGCAGCAACGGGGGGCCCTTCGAGCAGTACTTC
CASSNGGPFEQYF
>TRBJ1-1|NA|TRBD1|TRBV7-2
TGTGCCAGCAGCTCTACAGGGGCCTACACTGAAGCTTTCTTT
CASSSTGAYTEAFF